Shown below are 3 T cell receptor beta chains from a single sample sequenced in a study of blood T cell repertoires in COVID-19. The repertoire was sequenced with immunoSEQ multiplex PCR; TCRdb's copy has only in-frame clones and lacks some. The data contain around 11,000 clones, approximately 79% of them seen just once; the ten biggest clones take up 7% to 8%. Sequencing was performed on peripheral blood. The receptors were gathered from a man in his sixties or seventies with active COVID-19.

The count of this clone is one. The rearrangement links TRBV11-1 to TRBJ2-4, with a possible D match to TRBD1 (5 bases). This CDR3 spans 14 amino acids. Germline CDR1 SGHAT, CDR2 FQDESV (reference sequence). The V and J ends lost 3 bases and 3 bases respectively, with 9 bases between them. The DNA for the CDR3 is TGTGCCAGCAGCTTGGGGCATAACAAAAACATTCAGTACTTC. It encodes CASSLGHNKNIQYF.

CDR3 coding DNA: TGTGCCAGCAGCTTAGAGAACAGGCCTAGCTCCTACAATGAGCAGTTCTTC. Amino acid sequence: CASSLENRPSSYNEQFF. This chain joins TRBV13 and TRBJ2-1, with TRBD1 as a possible D gene (5 bases). This CDR3 spans 17 amino acids. CDR1 PRHDT and CDR2 FYEKMQ come from the germline V gene (reference sequence). V lost 1 base and J 0 bases, leaving 13 bases between the germline ends.

Here the CDR3 DNA reads TGTGCCAGCAGAAAGGGGAGGGCCACCGGCGTAAATCAGCCCCAGCATTTT. This codes for CASRKGRATGVNQPQHF. The rearrangement links TRBV7-9 to TRBJ1-5, with D perhaps TRBD1 (5 bases). Germline values: CDR1 SEHNR, CDR2 FQNEAQ (reference sequence). There are 17 residues in the CDR3. Trimming cost V 6 bases and J 4 bases, with 22 bases left between them.